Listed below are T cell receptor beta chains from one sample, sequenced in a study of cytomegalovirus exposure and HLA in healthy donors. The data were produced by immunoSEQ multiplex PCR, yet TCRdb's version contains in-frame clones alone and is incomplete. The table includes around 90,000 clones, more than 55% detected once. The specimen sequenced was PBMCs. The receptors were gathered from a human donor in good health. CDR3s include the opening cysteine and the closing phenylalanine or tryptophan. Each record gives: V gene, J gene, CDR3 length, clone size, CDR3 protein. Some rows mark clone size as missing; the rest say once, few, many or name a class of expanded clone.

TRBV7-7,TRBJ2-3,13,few,CASSPRGADTQYF
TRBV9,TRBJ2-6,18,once,CASSVVEGSGPGANVLTF
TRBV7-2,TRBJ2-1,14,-,CASSFFSSPLGQFF
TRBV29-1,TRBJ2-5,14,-,CSVGTGGREETQYF
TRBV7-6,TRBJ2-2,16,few,CASSPSTALNTGELFF
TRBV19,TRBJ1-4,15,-,CASRPTGATNEKLFF
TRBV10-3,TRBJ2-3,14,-,CAISESAGIHTQYF
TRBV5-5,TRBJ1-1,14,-,CASSLGTGGTEAFF
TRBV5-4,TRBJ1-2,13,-,CASNQQGLDGYTF
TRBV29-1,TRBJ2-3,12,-,CSVRQGTDTQYF
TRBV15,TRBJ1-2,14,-,CATSRDAALNGYTF
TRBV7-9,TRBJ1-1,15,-,CASSLARDRWTEAFF
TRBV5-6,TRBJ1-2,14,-,CASSLTQGVYGYTF
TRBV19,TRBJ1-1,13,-,CASSQGVWTEAFF
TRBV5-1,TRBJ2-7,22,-,CASSLAGGRLAGAFESGYEQYF
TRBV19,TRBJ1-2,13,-,CASSMGQGDGYTF
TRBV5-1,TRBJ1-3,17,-,CASSLVPGHISGNTIYF
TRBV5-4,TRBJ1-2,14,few,CASSGAGGGYGYTF
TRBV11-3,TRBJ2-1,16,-,CASSQRGGLAYNEQFF
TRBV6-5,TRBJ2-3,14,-,CASSVGTAPDTQYF
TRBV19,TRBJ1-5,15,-,CASSPQGGVGQPQHF
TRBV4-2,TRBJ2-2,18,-,CASSQASGGGGWTGELFF
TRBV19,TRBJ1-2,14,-,CASSILGGGVGYTF
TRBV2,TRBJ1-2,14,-,CASSGTAANYGYTF
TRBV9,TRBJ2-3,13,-,CASSARVSDTQYF
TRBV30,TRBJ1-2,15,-,CAWSVLSGVGNGYTF
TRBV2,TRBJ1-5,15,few,CASSRDRAGNQPQHF
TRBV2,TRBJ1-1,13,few,CASSANWNTEAFF
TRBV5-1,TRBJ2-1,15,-,CASSLGTPRDNEQFF
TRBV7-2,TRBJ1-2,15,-,CASSPLSGTGYGYTF
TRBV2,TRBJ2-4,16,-,CASSERYRGVKNIQYF